What follows are 32 T cell receptor beta chains derived from one specimen sequenced in a study of identifying expanded T cells in peripheral blood. Generated by immunoSEQ multiplex PCR, the TCRdb table keeps only in-frame clones and is missing some. This table has 100,000 to 150,000 clones, 75% to 90% appearing once. Input material: blood. Receptors were obtained from a person between 18 and 75 years old in good health.

The genes are TRBV29-1 and TRBJ2-3; possibly TRBD1 for D (6 bases). Per germline, CDR1 SQVTM and CDR2 ANQGSEA. The length of the CDR3 is 14 residues. Trimming shortened V by 4 bases and J by 1 base, and 12 bases separated the two germline ends. In DNA form, the CDR3 reads TGCAGCGTTGGAAGACAGGTGGGCACAGATACGCAGTATTTT. Protein sequence: CSVGRQVGTDTQYF.

This clone was counted between two and nine times. This chain connects TRBV19 to TRBJ1-2; TRBD1 might be the D (5 bases). With 4 bases removed from V and 4 bases from J, the gap between germline ends came to 10 bases. Germline V gene data show CDR1 as LNHDA and CDR2 as SQIVND (reference sequence). The CDR3 contains 13 residues. CDR3 in DNA: TGTGCCAGTAGTAAAGACAGCCCCTATGGCTACACCTTC. Its translation is CASSKDSPYGYTF.

The chain combines TRBV9 with TRBJ1-5; D possibly corresponds to TRBD1 (5 bases). The CDR3 loop spans 15 amino acids. V shed 4 bases and J shed 5 bases, with 16 bases lying between them. Germline CDR1 and CDR2: SGDLS and YYNGEE. The CDR3 is CASSTGGGYDQPQHF. The CDR3, as DNA: TGTGCCAGCAGCACAGGAGGCGGGTACGATCAGCCCCAGCATTTT.

The CDR3 reads CASTLGQTIDYGYTF. The CDR3 bases are TGTGCCAGTACCTTGGGACAGACCATTGACTATGGCTACACCTTC. This chain uses TRBV19 with TRBJ1-2; the match to TRBD1 covers 7 bases. The CDR3 has 15 residues. J gave up 3 bases and V 7 bases, and 11 bases lay outside the gene matches. Germline assignment: CDR1 LNHDA and CDR2 SQIVND (reference sequence).

The chain recombines TRBV5-6 with TRBJ2-5; 7 nucleotides agree with TRBD2. Losses at the gene ends were 4 bases for V and 0 bases for J; bases not matched to a gene: 6. Germline V CDR1 and CDR2: SGHDT, YYEEEE. The CDR3 loop spans 15 amino acids. DNA for the CDR3: TGTGCCAGCAGCCCCTCGGGGGGACACCAAGAGACCCAGTACTTC. Protein: CASSPSGGHQETQYF.

The rearrangement joins TRBV7-2 to TRBJ1-1, with D perhaps TRBD1 (5 bases). The germline V gene has CDR1 SGHTA and CDR2 FQGNSA. The CDR3 contains 15 residues. Between the trimmed V and J ends, which lost 7 bases and 0 bases, there was a span of 15 bases. The CDR3 loop reads CASTPTRGLNTEAFF. CDR3 sequence (DNA): TGTGCCAGCACGCCCACCCGGGGCTTGAACACTGAAGCTTTCTTT.

The V gene is TRBV10-2, the J gene TRBJ2-5; D gene ambiguous. Germline V gene sequence: CDR1 WSHSY, CDR2 SAAADI. V lost 4 bases, J lost 6 bases, and 6 bases lay in between. CDR3 length: 11 residues. CDR3 DNA sequence: TGCGCCAGCAGTGCGGAACAGACCCAGTACTTC. Residues: CASSAEQTQYF.

The chain links TRBV7-2 to TRBJ1-5; D unresolved. Trimming pared 1 base from V and 0 bases from J, leaving 7 bases between. Germline values: CDR1 SGHTA, CDR2 FQGNSA. The CDR3 is made up of 15 amino acids. The CDR3 nucleotides are TGTGCCAGCAGCTTAGACGGTTATAGCAATCAGCCCCAGCATTTT. Translating gives CASSLDGYSNQPQHF.

V is TRBV6-6 and J is TRBJ2-7, with D maybe TRBD1 (5 bases). CDR1 and CDR2 from the germline V gene are MNHNY and SVGAGI (reference sequence). Trimming took off 7 bases at V and 0 bases at J, with 7 bases between the two ends. This CDR3 has 12 amino acids. The CDR3 sequence: CASTDNSYEQYF. The CDR3 region has the DNA TGTGCCAGCACGGACAACTCCTACGAGCAGTACTTC.

This sequence joins TRBV6-6 and TRBJ1-2; D is possibly TRBD1 (5 bases). This CDR3 contains 15 residues. Trimming shortened V by 5 bases and J by 8 bases, and 21 bases separated the two germline ends. Germline loops: CDR1 MNHNY, CDR2 SVGAGI (reference sequence). The CDR3 DNA follows: TGTGCCAGCAGTCCCGACGGGGACGGGATTAAGGGCTACACCTTC. It is translated as CASSPDGDGIKGYTF.

The CDR3 protein is CASSQAGQRTTNEKLFF. Written as DNA, the CDR3 is TGTGCCAGCAGCCAAGCGGGACAGCGTACAACTAATGAAAAACTGTTTTTT. The rearrangement links TRBV4-2 to TRBJ1-4; 7 bases match TRBD1. Germline CDR1 reads LGHNA; CDR2 reads YNFKEQ. The CDR3 loop spans 17 amino acids. V gave up 1 base and J gave up 0 bases; unmatched junction bases: 5.

The V call is TRBV18, the J call TRBJ2-1; maybe TRBD2 (5 bases). Trimming cost V 3 bases and J 8 bases, with 20 bases left between them. The CDR3 has 16 residues. Germline-derived CDR1 and CDR2 are KGHSH and LQKENI. CDR3 bases: TGTGCCAGCTCACCTCCCGGACTTTATGGAGTAGATGAGCAGTTCTTC. Its protein is CASSPPGLYGVDEQFF.

The chain is built from TRBV7-2 and TRBJ2-2; TRBD2 aligns across 7 bases. The V gene end was trimmed by 1 base and the J gene end by 13 bases; junction bases not matched to a gene: 9. The germline V gene encodes CDR1 SGHTA and CDR2 FQGNSA. This CDR3 is 14 amino acids long. CDR3: CASSLGLTGEGLFF. CDR3 coding DNA: TGTGCCAGCAGCTTAGGACTAACTGGGGAGGGGCTGTTTTTT.

J is TRBJ1-5 and V is TRBV4-1; no clear D gene. CDR3 length: 15 residues. Germline CDR1 is MGHRA and CDR2 is YSYEKL. V lost 3 bases to trimming and J lost 9 bases, with 18 bases between them. The CDR3 loop reads CASSQDSLGARPQHF. CDR3 bases: TGCGCCAGCAGCCAGGACTCTTTAGGAGCACGGCCCCAGCATTTT.

This clone was seen just once. The chain uses TRBV7-2 and TRBJ1-3, with TRBD1 matching over 7 bases. The CDR3 is 15 residues long. V lost 5 bases to trimming and J lost 0 bases; unmatched junction nucleotides: 4. CDR1 SGHTA and CDR2 FQGNSA come from the germline V gene. The CDR3 DNA reads as TGTGCCAGCAGCCTGGACAGGACCTCTGGAAACACCATATATTTT. It is translated as CASSLDRTSGNTIYF.

The genes are TRBV6-5 and TRBJ2-7; 7 bases align to TRBD2. J was trimmed by 12 bases and V by 1 base; bases with no gene match: 6. This CDR3 comprises 12 residues. The V gene's germline CDR1 is MNHEY and CDR2 SVGAGI. CDR3: CASSYFGGGWYF. The CDR3 DNA sequence: TGTGCCAGCAGTTACTTCGGCGGGGGTTGGTACTTC.

The chain joins TRBV11-3 to TRBJ1-1; D is uncertain. Trimming took off 5 bases at V and 7 bases at J, with 14 bases between the two ends. This CDR3 has 13 residues. Germline V gene lookup returns CDR1 SGHNT and CDR2 YENEEA. The CDR3 region is CASSVSWIDEAFF. The CDR3 DNA follows: TGTGCCAGCAGCGTTAGTTGGATCGATGAAGCTTTCTTT.

The chain recombines TRBV2 with TRBJ2-3; 7 bases line up with TRBD2. The germline gives CDR1 SNHLY, CDR2 FYNNEI. This CDR3 is 18 amino acids long. After removal of 2 bases from V and 1 base from J, the junction contained 12 bases not matched to a gene. The CDR3 region is CASSEWAGVPTRTDTQYF. Written as DNA, the CDR3 is TGTGCCAGCAGTGAATGGGCGGGAGTTCCTACGCGCACAGATACGCAGTATTTT.

The V gene is TRBV6-5, the J gene TRBJ2-7; tentative D call: TRBD2 (5 bases). V gave up 0 bases and J gave up 5 bases, with 11 bases separating them. The germline V gene encodes CDR1 MNHEY and CDR2 SVGAGI. CDR3 length equals 14 residues. The CDR3 here is CASSYSRATHEQYF. The CDR3 DNA sequence: TGTGCCAGCAGTTACTCGAGGGCCACTCACGAGCAGTACTTC.

The CDR3 region has the DNA TGTGCCAGCAGTGAAATTCCAGGGAGCCAGACCCAGTACTTC. It yields the protein CASSEIPGSQTQYF. The rearrangement links TRBV6-1 to TRBJ2-5; either TRBD1 or TRBD2 may fit D (5 bases each). This CDR3 contains 14 residues. Between the trimmed V and J ends, which lost 2 bases and 6 bases, there was a span of 13 bases. Per the germline V gene, CDR1 is MNHNS and CDR2 is SASEGT.

The rearrangement uses TRBV5-6 and TRBJ1-3, with D unresolved. CDR1 and CDR2 from the germline V gene are SGHDT and YYEEEE. The CDR3 is made up of 16 amino acids. V was pared by 0 bases and J by 2 bases, with 12 bases between. CDR3 DNA: TGTGCCAGCAGCTTGGTTCTCACGGGTCCTGGAAACACCATATATTTT. Amino acids: CASSLVLTGPGNTIYF.

The chain combines TRBV30 with TRBJ2-1; TRBD1 aligns across 9 bases. Trimming removed 2 bases from V and 6 bases from J; junction bases left unmatched: 5. This CDR3 has 14 amino acids. CDR1 is GTSNPN, CDR2 SVGIG, per germline (reference sequence). CDR3 nucleotide sequence: TGTGCCTGGAGTCCCTCGACAGGGGGCAATGAGCAGTTCTTC. Encoded protein: CAWSPSTGGNEQFF.

The rearrangement joins TRBV6-4 to TRBJ2-3; 8 bases fit TRBD2. Per germline, CDR1 MRHNA and CDR2 SNTAGT. Losses at the gene ends were 4 bases for V and 5 bases for J; bases not matched to a gene: 14. The CDR3 extends over 17 amino acids. CDR3 nucleotide sequence: TGTGCCAGCAGTGGATCCCTATGGCGGGAGGCCGTAGATACGCAGTATTTT. Amino acid sequence: CASSGSLWREAVDTQYF.

Details on this clone: At one end the junction does not follow the germline gene, possibly because of a read error. This chain uses TRBV6-5 with TRBJ2-1, with unresolved D. Germline lookup yields CDR1 MNHEY and CDR2 SVGAGI. This CDR3 comprises 15 residues. This CDR3 reads CTSSYSITKYNEQFF. In nucleotides, the CDR3 is TGTACCAGCAGTTACTCGATTACGAAGTACAATGAGCAGTTCTTC.

CDR3 bases: TGTGCCAGCAAACTAGCGGGGCTCTACAATGAGCAGTTCTTC. Translated, it gives CASKLAGLYNEQFF. The V call is TRBV7-3, the J call TRBJ2-1, with TRBD2 identical over 10 bases. Germline-derived CDR1 and CDR2 are SGHTA and FQGTGA. Germline trimming cut 7 bases from V and 3 bases from J; bases unmatched to any gene: 3. CDR3 length equals 14 residues.

The chain links TRBV7-2 to TRBJ1-1, with D perhaps TRBD1 (6 bases). The CDR3 has 13 amino acids. V was shortened by 5 bases and J by 7 bases, with 14 bases between the two germline ends. Germline V CDR1 and CDR2: SGHTA, FQGNSA. CDR3 amino acids: CASSLSGGSEAFF. CDR3 in DNA: TGTGCCAGCAGCCTTAGTGGGGGCAGTGAAGCTTTCTTT.

This chain's CDR3 is CASSLEPSGSYETQYF. The CDR3 DNA reads TGTGCCAGCAGCTTAGAGCCTAGCGGGAGTTATGAGACCCAGTACTTC. The chain couples TRBV7-8 to TRBJ2-5; 10 positions agree with TRBD2. V gave up 1 base and J gave up 5 bases; unmatched junction bases: 7. Germline values: CDR1 SGHVS, CDR2 FQNEAQ. This CDR3 comprises 16 residues. Variable domain in full (rest from reference TRBV7-8 and TRBJ2-5): GAGVSQSPRYKVAKRGQDVALRCDPISGHVSLFWYQQALGQGPEFLTYFQNEAQLDKSGLPSDRFFAERPEGSVSTLKIQRTQQEDSAVYLCASSLEPSGSYETQYFGPGTRLLVL.

This sequence joins TRBV21-1 and TRBJ2-7; whether TRBD1, the table's D call, matches the DNA was not checked. TRBV21-1 is given as a pseudogene. CDR3 length equals 14 residues. The CDR3 nucleotides read TGTGCCACCTTTGTGCTAAAGACAGCCTACGAGCAGTACTTC. Protein sequence: CATFVLKTAYEQYF.

J is TRBJ1-6 and V is TRBV18; D remains ambiguous. The CDR3 is 12 residues long. Germline loops: CDR1 KGHSH, CDR2 LQKENI. The germline V and J ends were trimmed by 4 bases and 9 bases, with 7 bases remaining between them. The CDR3, as DNA: TGTGCCAGCTCACTCCCGGGTTCACCCCTCCACTTT. Translating it yields CASSLPGSPLHF.

This rearrangement joins TRBV28 to TRBJ2-1; D remains ambiguous. Trimming left V 3 bases short and J 5 bases short, with 11 bases between. Germline V gene lookup returns CDR1 MDHEN and CDR2 SYDVKM. The length of the CDR3 is 14 residues. The CDR3 loop reads CASSFTTGNNEQFF. The CDR3 DNA reads as TGTGCCAGCAGTTTCACGACCGGTAACAATGAGCAGTTCTTC.

The rearrangement joins TRBV7-2 to TRBJ2-4; 10 bases fit TRBD2. Per germline, CDR1 SGHTA and CDR2 FQGNSA. V trimming: 4 bases; J trimming: 8 bases; junction bases outside the gene matches: 5. This CDR3 region has 14 residues. For the CDR3, the DNA is TGTGCCAGCAGCTCCACTAGCGGGATTGACATTCAGTACTTC. Residues: CASSSTSGIDIQYF.

The rearrangement joins TRBV7-8 to TRBJ1-1; D not resolved. Trimming took off 5 bases at V and 5 bases at J, with 18 bases between the two ends. This CDR3 has 15 residues. The germline gives CDR1 SGHVS, CDR2 FQNEAQ. CDR3 DNA sequence: TGTGCCAGCAGCCCACACAACATCGGTGTGACTGAAGCTTTCTTT. Amino acid sequence: CASSPHNIGVTEAFF.